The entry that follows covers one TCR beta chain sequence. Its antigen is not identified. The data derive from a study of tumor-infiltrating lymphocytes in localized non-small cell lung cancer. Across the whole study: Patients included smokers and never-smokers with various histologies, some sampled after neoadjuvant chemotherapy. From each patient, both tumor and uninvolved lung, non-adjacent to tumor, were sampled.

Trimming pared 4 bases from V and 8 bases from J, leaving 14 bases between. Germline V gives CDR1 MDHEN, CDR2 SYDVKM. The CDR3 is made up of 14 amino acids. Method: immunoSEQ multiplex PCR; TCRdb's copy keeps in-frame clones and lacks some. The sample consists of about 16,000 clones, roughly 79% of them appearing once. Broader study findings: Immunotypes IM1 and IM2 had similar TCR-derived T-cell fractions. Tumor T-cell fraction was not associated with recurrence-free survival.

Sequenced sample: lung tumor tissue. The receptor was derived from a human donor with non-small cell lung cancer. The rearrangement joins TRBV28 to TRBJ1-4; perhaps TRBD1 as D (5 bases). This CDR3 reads CASSSPIRQEKLFF. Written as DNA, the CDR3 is TGTGCCAGCAGTTCCCCCATACGACAGGAAAAACTGTTTTTT.